The T cell receptor (beta chain) under discussion was sequenced for a study of post-analysis software for immune sequencing data. This CDR3 region has 13 residues. V lost 1 base to trimming and J lost 4 bases, with 10 bases between them. Germline-derived CDR1 and CDR2 are SQVTM and ANQGSEA. Study-wide results and caveats: Patients showed TRBV5-6, TRBV5-1 and TRBV20-1 among a few TRBV segments more frequent than in controls.

Carried by the TCR beta cDNA libraries were unique molecular identifiers. The T cell input of roughly 0.9 to 11 million gave roughly 460,000 cDNA molecules. TCRdb reanalysed the PCR reads using MiXCR and keeps one entry per CDR3 protein. This table has more than 350,000 distinct CDR3 sequences, approximately 42% appearing once. Notes on this clonotype: Its antigen is unknown.

The sequenced material came from blood. The chain uses TRBV29-1 and TRBJ2-5, with TRBD2 as a possible D gene (6 bases). The clonotype was recovered from a girl aged 2-10 years with multiple sclerosis. CDR3: CSVEVVEGETQYF. CDR3 bases: TGCAGCGTTGAAGTGGTGGAGGGAGAGACCCAGTACTTC.